The 29 T cell receptor beta chains below come from one sample, sequenced in a study of blood T cell repertoires in COVID-19. The assay was immunoSEQ multiplex PCR, and TCRdb's table has in-frame clones only and misses some. The data contain 62,000 or so clones, roughly 80% of them singletons. The sequenced sample consisted of PBMCs or T cells enriched from blood (not recorded which). All receptors derive from a woman in her thirties or forties with acute COVID-19.

CDR3 sequence (DNA): TGTGCCAGCAGTTTGGGGGGGGCAAAAGGCTACGAGCAGTACTTC. Amino acids: CASSLGGAKGYEQYF. The chain recombines TRBV28 with TRBJ2-7; possible D gene TRBD2, 7 bases. This CDR3 spans 15 amino acids. Trimming removed 3 bases at V and 3 bases at J, with 15 bases between. Germline-derived CDR1 and CDR2 are MDHEN and SYDVKM.

In this sample, this clone turned up a few times. The rearrangement joins TRBV7-3 to TRBJ1-1; D is possibly TRBD1 (6 bases). CDR1 is SGHTA and CDR2 is FQGTGA in the germline V gene. CDR3 size: 13 residues. V was trimmed by 5 bases and J by 1 base, leaving 8 bases between them. DNA of the CDR3: TGTGCCAGCAGCCGACAGGCGAACACTGAAGCTTTCTTT. Encoded protein: CASSRQANTEAFF.

The chain has TRBV28 and TRBJ1-1, with 7 bases lining up with TRBD1. Germline loops: CDR1 MDHEN, CDR2 SYDVKM. This CDR3 spans 13 amino acids. Trimming at V came to 5 bases and at J to 4 bases, leaving 4 bases not matched to a gene. This chain's CDR3 is CASSPTGRTEAFF. As DNA, the CDR3 is TGTGCCAGCAGTCCGACAGGGCGCACTGAAGCTTTCTTT.

The gene calls are TRBV19 and TRBJ2-3; D is unclear. The V gene's germline CDR1 is LNHDA and CDR2 SQIVND (reference sequence). This CDR3 spans 15 amino acids. Trimming pared 5 bases from V and 1 base from J, leaving 13 bases between. The CDR3 DNA reads as TGTGCCAGTAGTTACTCGACTCCTGGCACAGATACGCAGTATTTT. Its translation is CASSYSTPGTDTQYF. Based on the CDR3 plus reference TRBV19 and TRBJ2-3, the full variable domain is DGGITQSPKYLFRKEGQNVTLSCEQNLNHDAMYWYRQDPGQGLRLIYYSQIVNDFQKGDIAEGYSVSREKKESFPLTVTSAQKNPTAFYLCASSYSTPGTDTQYFGPGTRLTVL.

Here the CDR3 reads CASSLDDTFQETQYF. The DNA of the CDR3 is TGCGCCAGCAGCTTGGACGACACCTTCCAAGAGACCCAGTACTTC. J is TRBJ2-5 and V is TRBV5-1; D gene ambiguous. CDR1 SGHRS and CDR2 YFSETQ come from the germline V gene. V was clipped by 0 bases and J by 1 base, with 10 bases between them. CDR3 length equals 15 residues.

The DNA of the CDR3 is TGCGCCAGCACCCGGAACCCGGGAATAGAAATCACTGAGCAGTTCTTC. Its translation: CASTRNPGIEITEQFF. The chain is built from TRBV5-1 and TRBJ2-1, with a weak D call TRBD2 (5 bases). Per germline, CDR1 SGHRS and CDR2 YFSETQ. The CDR3 length is 16 residues. V dropped 6 bases and J dropped 9 bases, with 25 bases sitting between them.

The chain couples TRBV5-1 to TRBJ2-4; D is undetermined. The germline gives CDR1 SGHRS, CDR2 YFSETQ. Trimming shortened V by 3 bases and J by 0 bases, and 7 bases separated the two germline ends. This CDR3 spans 14 amino acids. The CDR3 nucleotides are TGCGCCAGCAGCTACGGGTTAGCCAAAAACATTCAGTACTTC. This encodes CASSYGLAKNIQYF.

This chain connects TRBV19 to TRBJ2-7, with 7 bases lining up with TRBD1. Trimming removed 3 bases from V and 2 bases from J; junction bases left unmatched: 4. The CDR3 has 14 amino acids. Per germline, CDR1 LNHDA and CDR2 SQIVND (reference sequence). CDR3 in DNA: TGTGCCAGTAGTATGGAGGACAGGACCTACGAGCAGTACTTC. This translates into CASSMEDRTYEQYF. Looking up the rest from reference TRBV19 and TRBJ2-7 gives the full variable domain: DGGITQSPKYLFRKEGQNVTLSCEQNLNHDAMYWYRQDPGQGLRLIYYSQIVNDFQKGDIAEGYSVSREKKESFPLTVTSAQKNPTAFYLCASSMEDRTYEQYFGPGTRLTVT.

CDR3 region: CASSLFTDSYEQYV. DNA for the CDR3: TGTGCCAGCAGCTTATTTACTGATTCCTACGAGCAGTACGTC. The chain combines TRBV11-2 with TRBJ2-7; D not resolved. V lost 2 bases and J lost 1, with 9 bases in between. Germline values: CDR1 SGHAT, CDR2 FQNNGV. CDR3 size: 14 residues.

The chain combines TRBV7-2 with TRBJ2-2; possible D gene TRBD2, 6 bases. This CDR3 contains 15 residues. From germline, CDR1 is SGHTA and CDR2 FQGNSA. The V gene lost 5 bases and the J gene lost 3 bases, with 13 bases spanning the gap. CDR3 nucleotides: TGTGCCAGCAGCCGTAGCGGTCGGGACACCGGGGAGCTGTTTTTT. Amino acids: CASSRSGRDTGELFF.

J is TRBJ1-6 and V is TRBV7-9, with D tentatively TRBD1 (6 bases). Germline assignment: CDR1 SEHNR and CDR2 FQNEAQ (reference sequence). With 5 bases removed from V and 7 bases from J, the gap between germline ends came to 12 bases. The CDR3 consists of 14 residues. The CDR3 DNA reads TGTGCCAGCAGCCCTCAGGGGAACAATTCACCCCTCCACTTT. Protein: CASSPQGNNSPLHF. Filled out from reference TRBV7-9 and TRBJ1-6, the complete variable domain reads DTGVSQNPRHKITKRGQNVTFRCDPISEHNRLYWYRQTLGQGPEFLTYFQNEAQLEKSRLLSDRFSAERPKGSFSTLEIQRTEQGDSAMYLCASSPQGNNSPLHFGNGTRLTVT.

This clone was detected only once. The rearrangement joins TRBV28 to TRBJ1-1; TRBD1 matches 9 bases. CDR1 is MDHEN and CDR2 is SYDVKM in the germline V gene. This CDR3 comprises 15 residues. The V gene end was trimmed by 2 bases and the J gene end by 6 bases; junction bases not matched to a gene: 7. The DNA for the CDR3 is TGTGCCAGCAGTTTACTGGGACAGGGATCCTCTGAAGCTTTCTTT. Translating it yields CASSLLGQGSSEAFF. Drawing the rest from reference TRBV28 and TRBJ1-1, the complete variable domain is DVKVTQSSRYLVKRTGEKVFLECVQDMDHENMFWYRQDPGLGLRLIYFSYDVKMKEKGDIPEGYSVSREKKERFSLILESASTNQTSMYLCASSLLGQGSSEAFFGQGTRLTVV.

A few counts support this clone. The chain combines TRBV2 with TRBJ1-1; D call uncertain. CDR3 length: 13 amino acids. Deletions cut 7 bases from V and 0 bases from J, with 9 bases between. Germline V lookup: CDR1 SNHLY, CDR2 FYNNEI. CDR3 region: CASIPDLNTEAFF. The DNA of the CDR3 is TGTGCCAGCATTCCGGACTTGAACACTGAAGCTTTCTTT.

The chain is built from TRBV7-9 and TRBJ1-1; 10 nucleotides match TRBD1. CDR1 SEHNR and CDR2 FQNEAQ come from the germline V gene (reference sequence). CDR3 length: 15 amino acids. Germline trimming cut 3 bases from V and 5 bases from J; bases unmatched to any gene: 6. The CDR3 reads CASSLTGGAGTEAFF. The CDR3 nucleotides are TGTGCCAGCAGCTTGACAGGGGGCGCCGGGACTGAAGCTTTCTTT.

The chain uses TRBV28 and TRBJ2-7, with 7 positions matching TRBD1. J lost 0 bases, V lost 4 bases, and 6 bases had no gene match. Germline lookup yields CDR1 MDHEN and CDR2 SYDVKM. The CDR3 runs to 15 residues. The CDR3 DNA reads as TGTGCCAGCAGTTCGTGGGACAGTTTCTCCTACGAGCAGTACTTC. Translated: CASSSWDSFSYEQYF.

The genes are TRBV6-5 and TRBJ1-1, with TRBD1 as a possible D gene (5 bases). V lost 1 base and J lost 0, with 9 bases in between. There are 15 residues in the CDR3. CDR1 and CDR2 from the germline V gene are MNHEY and SVGAGI. The DNA for the CDR3 is TGTGCCAGCAGTTACTTTACAGGAATGAACACTGAAGCTTTCTTT. Translation gives CASSYFTGMNTEAFF.

The rearrangement uses TRBV7-9 and TRBJ2-4, with 8 bases identical to TRBD1. This CDR3 has 15 amino acids. Unmatched junction bases numbered 7, after V lost 1 base and J lost 8 bases. The germline V gene has CDR1 SEHNR and CDR2 FQNEAQ (reference sequence). CDR3 amino acids: CASSLVQTGVDIQYF. The CDR3 DNA sequence: TGTGCCAGCAGCTTAGTCCAGACAGGGGTGGACATTCAGTACTTC.

V and J are TRBV6-6 and TRBJ1-1, with 8 bases matching TRBD1. Germline CDR1 MNHNY, CDR2 SVGAGI (reference sequence). The CDR3 totals 14 residues. V lost 7 bases, J lost 5 bases, and 9 bases stayed unmatched. The CDR3 DNA is TGTGCCAGCACCGCGGACAGGGCGGGAACTGAAGCTTTCTTT. Its protein is CASTADRAGTEAFF.

The rearrangement links TRBV7-6 to TRBJ2-2, with D possibly being TRBD1 (8 bases). The CDR3 is made up of 15 amino acids. In germline, CDR1 is SGHVS, CDR2 FNYEAQ. Trimming left V 5 bases short and J 6 bases short, with 16 bases between. CDR3 sequence: CASSTTGGGPGELFF. CDR3 sequence (DNA): TGTGCCAGCAGCACAACAGGGGGGGGTCCCGGGGAGCTGTTTTTT.

This chain uses TRBV29-1 with TRBJ2-3; 7 nucleotides agree with TRBD2. The germline V gene encodes CDR1 SQVTM and CDR2 ANQGSEA. The CDR3 runs to 10 residues. CDR3 sequence: CSAGGNTQYF. The CDR3 nucleotides are TGCAGTGCCGGGGGGAATACGCAGTATTTT.

This clone appeared once. This rearrangement joins TRBV6-1 to TRBJ1-2, with TRBD1 identical over 7 bases. V was pared by 2 bases and J by 4 bases, with 4 bases of the junction left unmatched. CDR1 is MNHNS, CDR2 SASEGT, per germline. This CDR3 comprises 14 residues. The CDR3 is CASSERGLAYGYTF. The DNA of the CDR3 is TGTGCCAGCAGTGAAAGGGGGCTAGCCTATGGCTACACCTTC.

The chain uses TRBV3-1 (or the pseudogene TRBV3-2) and TRBJ2-3, with 7 nucleotides matching TRBD1. Germline assignment: CDR1 LGHDT and CDR2 YNNKEL (reference sequence). There are 16 residues in the CDR3. V lost 0 bases and J lost 6; bases outside the gene matches: 9. The CDR3 sequence is CASSQDRRGRGDTQYF. The CDR3 region has the DNA TGTGCCAGCAGCCAAGATAGAAGGGGGCGCGGTGATACGCAGTATTTT.

The sample holds a few counts of this clone. This chain links TRBV7-9 with TRBJ1-2; D unclear. CDR3 length equals 15 residues. The germline V gene encodes CDR1 SEHNR and CDR2 FQNEAQ (reference sequence). V was trimmed by 4 bases and J by 6 bases, leaving 18 bases between them. CDR3 sequence (DNA): TGTGCCAGCAGCTCCAGCTCCGGTTGGAGCAATGGCTACACCTTC. Translated: CASSSSSGWSNGYTF.

This clone ranks as medium-sized (0.01 to 0.1%). This chain links TRBV7-6 with TRBJ1-1, with a tentative D call TRBD1 (6 bases). In germline, CDR1 is SGHVS, CDR2 FNYEAQ. Trimming stripped 7 bases from V and 0 bases from J, with 12 bases between. The CDR3 has 14 residues. DNA for the CDR3: TGTGCCAGCATGCTGGACAGAATGAACACTGAAGCTTTCTTT. Translation gives CASMLDRMNTEAFF.

The chain carries TRBV19 and TRBJ1-4, with TRBD1 identical over 10 bases. Germline CDR1 is LNHDA and CDR2 is SQIVND (reference sequence). Trimming took 5 bases from V and 15 from J; bases not matched to a gene: 9. The CDR3 runs 13 residues. The CDR3 sequence: CASSSGTGAGVFF. Here the CDR3 DNA reads TGTGCCAGTAGTTCCGGGACAGGGGCAGGGGTGTTTTTT.

V and J are TRBV27 and TRBJ1-2; 7 bases are a match to TRBD1. The V gene end was trimmed by 5 bases and the J gene end by 9 bases; junction bases not matched to a gene: 9. Per the germline V gene, CDR1 is MNHEY and CDR2 is SMNVEV (reference sequence). There are 13 residues in the CDR3. The CDR3 region has the DNA TGTGCCAGCAGTCCCCAGGGGGGTGAGAGCTACACCTTC. Translated, it gives CASSPQGGESYTF.

The chain couples TRBV3-1 (or the pseudogene TRBV3-2) to TRBJ1-1, with D possibly being TRBD1 (5 bases). The length of the CDR3 is 14 residues. Germline V CDR1 and CDR2: LGHDT, YNNKEL (reference sequence). Trimming took 4 bases from V and 5 from J, leaving 14 bases between them. The CDR3 sequence: CASSRLARDTEAFF. DNA for the CDR3: TGTGCCAGCAGCCGACTCGCCAGGGATACTGAAGCTTTCTTT.

The rearrangement joins TRBV10-3 to TRBJ1-5; D may be TRBD1 (5 bases). V shed 0 bases and J shed 3 bases, with 9 bases lying between them. The CDR3 covers 15 residues. Germline lookup yields CDR1 ENHRY and CDR2 SYGVKD. CDR3 DNA sequence: TGTGCCATCAGTGAGTCGGGGGGGAACAATCAGCCCCAGCATTTT. Its translation: CAISESGGNNQPQHF.

The rearrangement joins TRBV10-3 to TRBJ2-3, with a weak D call TRBD2 (6 bases). There are 15 residues in the CDR3. CDR1 and CDR2 from the germline V gene are ENHRY and SYGVKD. The V end lost 9 bases, the J end lost 0 bases, and 16 bases lay between the germline ends. CDR3 loop: CAMRAGQGSTDTQYF. In DNA form, the CDR3 reads TGTGCCATGCGAGCGGGCCAGGGAAGCACAGATACGCAGTATTTT.